This T cell receptor beta chain was recovered during a study of CD8+CD57+ T cells in acquired aplastic anemia. Study as a whole: Recorded DNA amounts for sorted CD4+ and CD8+ cells had an average of 3.2 ug. CD4+ cells from healthy donors averaged about 10.8 million reads.

Germline CDR1 SGDLS, CDR2 YYNGEE. The CDR3 runs 15 residues. Deletions cut 4 bases from V and 3 bases from J, with 17 bases between. There are a few counts of this clonotype. Antigen: not known. Study-level findings and limits: No significant difference in CD8+ Simpson's diversity was found between patients and controls.

The TCR beta profiling, which covered VDJ combination and CDR3 sequence, was carried out using genomic DNA as the template. MiXCR, run by TCRdb on the reads, gives a single entry per CDR3 protein. The table has some 220,000 distinct CDR3 sequences, 30% to 40% seen once; the top ten hold about 1.1%. This TCR derives from a human donor in good health, serving as a control. The sequencing sample was made of sorted CD4+, CD8+, or CD8+CD57+ T cells (not recorded which) from PBMCs. The chain employs TRBV9 and TRBJ2-7; weak D call: TRBD2 (5 bases). The CDR3 loop reads CASSLSGEGLYEQYF. CDR3 in DNA: TGTGCCAGCAGCCTCTCGGGCGAGGGCCTCTACGAGCAGTACTTC.